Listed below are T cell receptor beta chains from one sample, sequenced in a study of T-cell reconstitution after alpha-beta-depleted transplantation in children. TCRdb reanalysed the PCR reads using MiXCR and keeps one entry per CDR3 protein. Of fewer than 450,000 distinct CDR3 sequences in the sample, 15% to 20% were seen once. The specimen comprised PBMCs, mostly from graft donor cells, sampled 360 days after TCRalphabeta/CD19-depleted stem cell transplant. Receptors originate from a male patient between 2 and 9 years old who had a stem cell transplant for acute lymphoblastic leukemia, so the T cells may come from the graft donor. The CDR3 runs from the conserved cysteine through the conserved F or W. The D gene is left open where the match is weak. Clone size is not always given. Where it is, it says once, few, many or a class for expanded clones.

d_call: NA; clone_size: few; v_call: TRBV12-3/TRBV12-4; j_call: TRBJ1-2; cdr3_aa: CASRPPRDSRGYGYTF; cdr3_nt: TGTGCCAGCAGGCCCCCCCGGGACTCCAGAGGCTATGGCTACACCTTC
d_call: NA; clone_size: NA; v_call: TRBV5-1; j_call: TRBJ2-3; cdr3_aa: CASRRNPSTDTQYF; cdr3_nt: TGCGCCAGCAGGCGGAACCCTAGCACAGATACGCAGTATTTT
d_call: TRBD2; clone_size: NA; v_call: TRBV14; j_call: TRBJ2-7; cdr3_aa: CASSLTSGPSYEQYF; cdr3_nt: TGTGCCAGCAGCCTTACTAGCGGTCCTTCCTACGAGCAGTACTTC
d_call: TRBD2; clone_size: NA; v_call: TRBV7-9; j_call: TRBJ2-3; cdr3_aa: CASGLAGDSDTQYF; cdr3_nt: TGTGCCAGCGGCCTAGCGGGAGATTCAGATACGCAGTATTTT
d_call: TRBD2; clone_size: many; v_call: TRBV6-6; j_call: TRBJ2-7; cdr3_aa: CASRSPLAGVRHEQYF; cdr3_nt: TGTGCCAGCAGATCCCCCCTAGCGGGAGTTAGGCACGAGCAGTACTTC
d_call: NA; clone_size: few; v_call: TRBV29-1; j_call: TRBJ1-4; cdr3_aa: CSVGQGSIGEKLFF; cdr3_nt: TGCAGCGTTGGGCAGGGCTCCATTGGGGAAAAACTGTTTTTT
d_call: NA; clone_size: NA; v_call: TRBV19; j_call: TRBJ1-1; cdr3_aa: CASLTGNTEAFF; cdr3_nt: TGTGCCAGTCTCACAGGGAACACTGAAGCTTTCTTT
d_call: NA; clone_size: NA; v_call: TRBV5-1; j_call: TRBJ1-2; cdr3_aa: CASSLRQDHPGYTF; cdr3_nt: TGCGCCAGCAGCTTGAGACAGGATCACCCTGGCTACACCTTC
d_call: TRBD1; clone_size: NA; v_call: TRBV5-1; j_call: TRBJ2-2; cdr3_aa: CASSYSATGDTGELFF; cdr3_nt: TGCGCCAGCAGTTACTCCGCGACAGGGGACACCGGGGAGCTGTTTTTT
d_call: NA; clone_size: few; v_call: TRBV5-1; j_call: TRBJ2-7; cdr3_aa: CASSLISGYEQYF; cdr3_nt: TGCGCCAGCAGCTTGATAAGCGGCTACGAGCAGTACTTC
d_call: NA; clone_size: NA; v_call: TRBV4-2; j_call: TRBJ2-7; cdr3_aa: CASSLLAGRRFSYEQYF; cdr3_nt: TGTGCCAGCAGCCTCCTCGCCGGCAGGCGATTTTCCTACGAGCAGTACTTC
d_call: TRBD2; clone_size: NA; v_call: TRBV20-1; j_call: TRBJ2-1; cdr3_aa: CSAARGGNEQFF; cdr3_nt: TGCAGTGCCGCCCGGGGGGGTAATGAGCAGTTCTTC
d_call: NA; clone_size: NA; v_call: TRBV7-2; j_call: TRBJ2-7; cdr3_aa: CASSLGGREYGQYF; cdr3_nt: TGTGCCAGCAGCTTAGGGGGGAGAGAGTACGGGCAGTACTTC
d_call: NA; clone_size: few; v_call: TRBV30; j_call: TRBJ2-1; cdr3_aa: CAWSVGNEQFF; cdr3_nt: TGTGCCTGGAGTGTAGGGAATGAGCAGTTCTTC
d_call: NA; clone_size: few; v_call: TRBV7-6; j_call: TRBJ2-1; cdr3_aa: CASSLTAVSYNEQFF; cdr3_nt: TGTGCCAGCAGCTTAACAGCGGTTTCCTACAATGAGCAGTTCTTC
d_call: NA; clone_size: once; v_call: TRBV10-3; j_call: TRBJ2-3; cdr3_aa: CAISEIRSGTDTQYF; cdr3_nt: TGTGCCATCAGTGAGATCCGGAGCGGCACAGATACGCAGTATTTT
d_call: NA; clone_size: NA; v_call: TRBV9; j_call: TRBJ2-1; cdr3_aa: CASSPGPARYNEQFF; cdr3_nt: TGTGCCAGCAGCCCCGGCCCGGCGCGGTACAATGAGCAGTTCTTC
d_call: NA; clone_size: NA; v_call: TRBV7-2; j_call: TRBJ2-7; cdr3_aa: CASSLLPQAHEQYF; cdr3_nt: TGTGCCAGCAGCTTACTTCCACAGGCCCACGAGCAGTACTTC
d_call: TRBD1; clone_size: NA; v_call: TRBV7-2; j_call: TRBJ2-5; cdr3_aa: CASSLEGDRSQETQYF; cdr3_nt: TGTGCCAGCAGCTTAGAGGGGGACAGGTCCCAAGAGACCCAGTACTTC
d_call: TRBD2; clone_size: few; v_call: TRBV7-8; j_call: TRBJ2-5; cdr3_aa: CASSSLGLAGDETQYF; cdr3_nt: TGTGCCAGCAGCTCGTTAGGACTAGCGGGAGATGAGACCCAGTACTTC
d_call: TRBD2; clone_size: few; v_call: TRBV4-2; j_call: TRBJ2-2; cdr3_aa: CASSQHPGQRSGRTNTGELFF; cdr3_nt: TGTGCCAGCAGCCAACATCCTGGCCAGCGTAGCGGGAGGACGAACACCGGGGAGCTGTTTTTT
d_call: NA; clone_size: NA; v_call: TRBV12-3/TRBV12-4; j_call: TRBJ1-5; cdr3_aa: CASSRLGTVWSPQHF; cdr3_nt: TGTGCCAGCAGCCGCTTAGGGACGGTGTGGTCGCCCCAGCATTTT
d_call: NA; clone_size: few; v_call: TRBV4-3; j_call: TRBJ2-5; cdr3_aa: CASSQDWAYQETQYF; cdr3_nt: TGCGCCAGCAGCCAAGATTGGGCGTACCAAGAGACCCAGTACTTC
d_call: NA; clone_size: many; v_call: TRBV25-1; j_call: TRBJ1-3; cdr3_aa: CASSVSGNTIYF; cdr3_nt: TGTGCCAGCAGTGTCTCTGGAAACACCATATATTTT
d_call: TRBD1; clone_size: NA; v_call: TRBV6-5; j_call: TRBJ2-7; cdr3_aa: CASSHASGTAIYEQYF; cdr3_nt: TGTGCCAGCAGTCACGCCTCCGGGACAGCCATCTACGAGCAGTACTTC
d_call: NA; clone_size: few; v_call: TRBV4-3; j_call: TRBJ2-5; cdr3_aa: CASSLGRIGTQYF; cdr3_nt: TGCGCCAGCAGCCTGGGACGTATTGGGACCCAGTACTTC
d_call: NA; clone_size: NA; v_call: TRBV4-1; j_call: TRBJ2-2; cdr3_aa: CASSRLGFVGELFF; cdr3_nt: TGCGCCAGCAGCCGACTAGGGTTCGTCGGGGAGCTGTTTTTT
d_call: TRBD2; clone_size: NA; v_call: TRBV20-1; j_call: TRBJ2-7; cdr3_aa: CSARDLASGSEQYF; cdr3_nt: TGCAGTGCTAGAGATTTGGCTAGCGGGAGCGAGCAGTACTTC
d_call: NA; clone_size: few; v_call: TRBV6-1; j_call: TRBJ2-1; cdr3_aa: CASTARGVGWDEQFF; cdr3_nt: TGTGCCAGCACTGCCAGGGGGGTCGGTTGGGATGAGCAGTTCTTC
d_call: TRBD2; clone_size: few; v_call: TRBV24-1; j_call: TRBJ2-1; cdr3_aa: CATSALRGLAGGRPYNEQFF; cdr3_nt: TGTGCCACCAGTGCTCTTCGCGGACTAGCGGGAGGACGGCCCTACAATGAGCAGTTCTTC
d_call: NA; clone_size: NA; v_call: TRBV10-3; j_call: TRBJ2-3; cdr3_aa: CAIDSPSTDTQYF; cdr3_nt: TGTGCCATCGACAGTCCTAGCACAGATACGCAGTATTTT
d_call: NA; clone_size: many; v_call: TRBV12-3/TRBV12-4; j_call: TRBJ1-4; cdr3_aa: CASSSRVEKLFF; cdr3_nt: TGTGCCAGCAGTTCCAGGGTTGAAAAACTGTTTTTT
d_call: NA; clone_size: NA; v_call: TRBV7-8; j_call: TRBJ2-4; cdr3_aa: CASSPRNIQYF; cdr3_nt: TGTGCCAGCAGCCCCCGGAACATTCAGTACTTC
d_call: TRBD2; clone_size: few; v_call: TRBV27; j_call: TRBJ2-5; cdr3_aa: CASSLAGGPRVETQYF; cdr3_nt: TGTGCCAGCAGTTTAGCGGGAGGGCCACGTGTTGAGACCCAGTACTTC
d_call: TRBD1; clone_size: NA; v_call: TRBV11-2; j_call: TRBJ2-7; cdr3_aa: CASSLADREQYF; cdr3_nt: TGTGCCAGCAGCTTAGCGGACAGGGAGCAGTACTTC
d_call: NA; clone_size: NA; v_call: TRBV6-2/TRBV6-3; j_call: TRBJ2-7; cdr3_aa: CASSQDWISYEQYF; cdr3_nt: TGTGCCAGCAGTCAGGACTGGATCTCCTACGAGCAGTACTTC
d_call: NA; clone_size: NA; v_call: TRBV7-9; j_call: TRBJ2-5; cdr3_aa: CASSLAEGVGAQYF; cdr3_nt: TGTGCCAGCAGCTTAGCGGAGGGTGTCGGGGCCCAGTACTTC
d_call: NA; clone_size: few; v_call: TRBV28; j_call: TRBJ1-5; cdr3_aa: CASSAVPQGFGHF; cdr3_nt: TGTGCCAGCAGTGCAGTCCCACAGGGCTTTGGGCATTTT
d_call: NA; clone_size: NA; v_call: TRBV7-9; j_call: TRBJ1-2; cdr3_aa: CASSLGQGRDYGYTF; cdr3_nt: TGTGCCAGCAGCTTAGGTCAGGGGCGCGACTATGGCTACACCTTC
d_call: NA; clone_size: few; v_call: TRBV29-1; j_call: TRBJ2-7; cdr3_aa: CSVAPTTYEQYF; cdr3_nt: TGCAGCGTTGCACCCACTACCTACGAGCAGTACTTC
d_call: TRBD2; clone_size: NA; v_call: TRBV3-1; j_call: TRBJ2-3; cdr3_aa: CASSQVRGLAGKTDTQYF; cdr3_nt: TGTGCCAGCAGCCAAGTGCGCGGACTAGCGGGAAAGACAGATACGCAGTATTTT